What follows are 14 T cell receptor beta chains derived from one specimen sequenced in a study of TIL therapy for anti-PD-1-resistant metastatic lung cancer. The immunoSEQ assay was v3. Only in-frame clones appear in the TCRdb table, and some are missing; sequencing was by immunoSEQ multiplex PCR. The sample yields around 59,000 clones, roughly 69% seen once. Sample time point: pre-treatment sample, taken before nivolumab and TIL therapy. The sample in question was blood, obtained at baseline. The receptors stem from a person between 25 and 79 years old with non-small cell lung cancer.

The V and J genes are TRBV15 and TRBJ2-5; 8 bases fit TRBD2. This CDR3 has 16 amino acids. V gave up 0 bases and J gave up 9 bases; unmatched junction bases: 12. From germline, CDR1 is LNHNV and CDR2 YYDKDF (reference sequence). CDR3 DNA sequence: TGTGCCACCAGCAGAGATATCGGGGGGGGCCCTTTGGCCCAGTACTTC. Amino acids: CATSRDIGGGPLAQYF.

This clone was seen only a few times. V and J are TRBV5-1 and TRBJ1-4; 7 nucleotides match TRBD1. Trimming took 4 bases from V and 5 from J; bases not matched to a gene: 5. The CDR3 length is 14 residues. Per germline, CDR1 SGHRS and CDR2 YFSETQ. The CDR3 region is CASSEGTANEKLFF. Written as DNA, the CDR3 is TGCGCCAGCAGCGAAGGGACAGCAAATGAAAAACTGTTTTTT.

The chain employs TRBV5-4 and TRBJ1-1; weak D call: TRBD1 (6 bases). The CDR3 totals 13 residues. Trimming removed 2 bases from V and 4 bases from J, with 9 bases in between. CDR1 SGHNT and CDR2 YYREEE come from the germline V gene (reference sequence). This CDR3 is CASSLGGGTEAFF. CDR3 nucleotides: TGTGCCAGCAGCTTAGGGGGAGGCACTGAAGCTTTCTTT. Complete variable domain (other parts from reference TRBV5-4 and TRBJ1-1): ETGVTQSPTHLIKTRGQQVTLRCSSQSGHNTVSWYQQALGQGPQFIFQYYREEENGRGNFPPRFSGLQFPNYSSELNVNALELDDSALYLCASSLGGGTEAFFGQGTRLTVV.

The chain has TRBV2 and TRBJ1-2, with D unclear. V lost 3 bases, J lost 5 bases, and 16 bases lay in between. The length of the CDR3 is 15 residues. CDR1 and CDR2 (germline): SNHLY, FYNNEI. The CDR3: CASSEVAVKTYGYTF. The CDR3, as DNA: TGTGCCAGCAGTGAGGTGGCAGTGAAAACTTATGGCTACACCTTC.

CDR3 bases: TGTGCCAGCAGCTGGGGACTAGCGGCTACCTACGAGCAGTACTTC. It yields the protein CASSWGLAATYEQYF. The chain carries TRBV11-2 and TRBJ2-7; TRBD2 agrees at 11 bases. The CDR3 loop spans 15 amino acids. Trimming removed 4 bases from V and 2 bases from J; junction bases left unmatched: 4. The germline CDR1 and CDR2 sequences are SGHAT and FQNNGV.

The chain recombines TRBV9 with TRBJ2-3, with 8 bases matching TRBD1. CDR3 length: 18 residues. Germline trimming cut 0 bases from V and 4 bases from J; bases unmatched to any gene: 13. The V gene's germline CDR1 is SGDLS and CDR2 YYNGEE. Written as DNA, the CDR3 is TGTGCCAGCAGCGTAGCTTGGTTAGGCCAGGGGGCAGCAGATACGCAGTATTTT. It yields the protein CASSVAWLGQGAADTQYF.

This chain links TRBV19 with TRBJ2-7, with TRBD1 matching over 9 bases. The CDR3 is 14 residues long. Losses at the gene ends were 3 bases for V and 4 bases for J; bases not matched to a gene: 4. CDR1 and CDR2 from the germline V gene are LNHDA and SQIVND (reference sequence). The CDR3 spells CASSMLDRGYEQYF. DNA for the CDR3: TGTGCCAGTAGTATGCTGGACAGGGGATACGAGCAGTACTTC.

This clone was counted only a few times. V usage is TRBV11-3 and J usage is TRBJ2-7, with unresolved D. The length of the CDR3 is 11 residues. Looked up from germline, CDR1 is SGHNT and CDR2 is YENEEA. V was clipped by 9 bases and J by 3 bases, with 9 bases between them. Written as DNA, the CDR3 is TGTGCCAGTAGACGGAACTACGAGCAGTACTTC. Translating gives CASRRNYEQYF.

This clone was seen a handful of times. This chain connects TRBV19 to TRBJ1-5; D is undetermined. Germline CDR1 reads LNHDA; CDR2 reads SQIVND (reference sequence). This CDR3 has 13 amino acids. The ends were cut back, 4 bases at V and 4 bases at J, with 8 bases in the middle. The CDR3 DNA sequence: TGTGCCAGTAGTAAAAGTCTTAATCAGCCCCAGCATTTT. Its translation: CASSKSLNQPQHF.

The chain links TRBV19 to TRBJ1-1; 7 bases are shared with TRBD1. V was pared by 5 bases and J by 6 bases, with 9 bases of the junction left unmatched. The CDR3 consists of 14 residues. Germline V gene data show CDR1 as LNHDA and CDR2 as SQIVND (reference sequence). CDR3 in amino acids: CASSPPGGRAEAFF. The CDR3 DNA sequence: TGTGCCAGTAGTCCCCCAGGGGGGAGGGCTGAAGCTTTCTTT.

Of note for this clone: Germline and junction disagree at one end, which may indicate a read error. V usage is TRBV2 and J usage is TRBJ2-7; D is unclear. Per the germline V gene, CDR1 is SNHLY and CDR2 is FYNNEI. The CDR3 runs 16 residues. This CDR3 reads CASSEGLGSQTYEQYF. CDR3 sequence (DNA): TGTGCCAGCAGCGAAGGGTTGGGAAGTCAGACCTACGAGCAGTACTTC.

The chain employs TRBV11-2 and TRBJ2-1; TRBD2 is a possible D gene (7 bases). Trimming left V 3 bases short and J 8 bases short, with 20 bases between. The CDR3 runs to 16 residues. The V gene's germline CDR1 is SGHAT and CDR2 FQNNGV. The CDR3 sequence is CASSFKLGGPAYEQFF. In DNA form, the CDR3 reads TGTGCCAGCAGCTTTAAACTCGGGGGGCCGGCTTATGAGCAGTTCTTC. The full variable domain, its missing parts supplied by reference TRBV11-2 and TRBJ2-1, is EAGVAQSPRYKIIEKRQSVAFWCNPISGHATLYWYQQILGQGPKLLIQFQNNGVVDDSQLPKDRFSAERLKGVDSTLKIQPAKLEDSAVYLCASSFKLGGPAYEQFFGPGTRLTVL.

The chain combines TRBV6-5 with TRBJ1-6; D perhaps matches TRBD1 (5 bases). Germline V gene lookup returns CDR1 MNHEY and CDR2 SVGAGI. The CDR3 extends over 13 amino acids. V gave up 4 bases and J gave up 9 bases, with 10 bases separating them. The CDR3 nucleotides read TGTGCCAGCAGTTTACAGCAGGGTTCACCCCTCCACTTT. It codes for CASSLQQGSPLHF.

The CDR3 nucleotides are TGTGCCAGTAGTCCTCTCCAGGGGGCCCACGAGCAGTACTTC. This gives the protein CASSPLQGAHEQYF. V and J are TRBV19 and TRBJ2-7; TRBD1 agrees at 8 bases. Germline values: CDR1 LNHDA, CDR2 SQIVND (reference sequence). V shed 5 bases, J shed 5 bases, and the junction held 8 bases outside the gene matches. The CDR3 covers 14 residues.